This T cell receptor beta chain was identified in a study of blood T cell repertoires in COVID-19. Study-level background: Material from acute and convalescent COVID-19 was sourced from the United States, Italy and Spain.

Here immunoSEQ multiplex PCR was the method, and the copy in TCRdb shows in-frame clones only, minus some. The sample carries over 150,000 clones, about 90% recorded once. The V gene end was trimmed by 10 bases and the J gene end by 0 bases; junction bases not matched to a gene: 3. The CDR3 totals 13 residues. Per the germline V gene, CDR1 is MDHEN and CDR2 is SYDVKM. Participant-given clinical history determined each cohort assignment. Symptom resolution, clearance, or two negative PCRs marked the recovered donors of Cohort 3. The sequence was obtained from a woman aged 18-29 years who had recovered from COVID-19. V is TRBV28 and J is TRBJ1-5; 7 bases match TRBD1. Sample: PBMCs or T cells enriched from blood (not recorded which). CDR3 nucleotides: TGTGCCATCTCAGGGGGTAGCAATCAGCCCCAGCATTTT. Residues: CAISGGSNQPQHF.